These T cell receptor beta chains were read from a single sample in a study of cytomegalovirus exposure and HLA in healthy donors. The protocol was immunoSEQ multiplex PCR, while the TCRdb copy is restricted to in-frame clones and leaves out a portion. The sample holds some 140,000 clones; about 77% are singletons and the top ten take more than 0.95%. Sequencing was carried out using PBMCs. These receptors were collected from a man aged 50 to 60 in good health and CMV-seronegative. The CDR3 runs from the conserved cysteine through the conserved F or W. D genes are given only for firm matches. The size field is filled for only some rows; it gives once, few, many or a size class.

size,D,J,V,CDR3,DNA
NA,NA,TRBJ2-3,TRBV11-2,CASSSRGLGRELRDTQYF,TGTGCCAGCAGCTCCAGGGGGCTAGGGCGGGAGCTTAGGGATACGCAGTATTTT
NA,NA,TRBJ2-7,TRBV30,CASSARLASYEQYF,TGTGCCTCCTCCGCTCGGCTAGCGAGTTACGAGCAGTACTTC
NA,NA,TRBJ2-2,TRBV28,CASSPLANTGELFF,TGTGCCAGCAGTCCACTAGCCAACACCGGGGAGCTGTTTTTT
once,TRBD2,TRBJ2-3,TRBV27,CASSLIRGGDTQYF,TGTGCCAGCAGTCTTATAAGGGGAGGGGATACGCAGTATTTT
NA,NA,TRBJ2-2,TRBV6-1,CASSEGGSWAGELFF,TGTGCCAGCAGTGAAGGGGGCTCCTGGGCCGGGGAGCTGTTTTTT
NA,NA,TRBJ2-5,TRBV2,CASSERGRGSETQYF,TGTGCCAGCAGTGAAAGGGGCAGGGGTTCGGAGACCCAGTACTTC
NA,NA,TRBJ1-4,TRBV9,CASSVVAGADEKLFF,TGTGCCAGCAGCGTAGTGGCAGGGGCTGATGAAAAACTGTTTTTT
NA,TRBD2,TRBJ2-1,TRBV9,CASSTLAGGPYNEQFF,TGTGCCAGCAGCACCCTAGCGGGAGGGCCCTACAATGAGCAGTTCTTC
NA,TRBD2,TRBJ2-3,TRBV5-1,CASSLGGGRAADTQYF,TGCGCCAGCAGCTTGGGGGGCGGGAGGGCCGCAGATACGCAGTATTTT
NA,TRBD2,TRBJ2-1,TRBV7-3,CASSSTPPGSGSEQFF,TGTGCCAGCAGCAGTACACCACCCGGAAGCGGGAGTGAGCAGTTCTTC
NA,TRBD2,TRBJ2-5,TRBV2,CASSQLAGGETQYF,TGTGCCAGCAGTCAACTAGCGGGGGGGGAGACCCAGTACTTC
once,NA,TRBJ2-5,TRBV5-1,CASSGGDGETQYF,TGCGCCAGCAGTGGCGGGGATGGAGAGACCCAGTACTTC
NA,TRBD1,TRBJ1-2,TRBV28,CAVLGTGVVQYGYTF,TGTGCCGTACTCGGGACAGGGGTCGTCCAATATGGCTACACCTTC
NA,NA,TRBJ2-1,TRBV9,CASSVGSTSYNEQFF,TGTGCCAGCAGCGTAGGAAGCACCTCCTACAATGAGCAGTTCTTC
NA,TRBD2,TRBJ2-7,TRBV5-1,CASHPAGGSYEQYF,TGCGCCAGCCATCCAGCGGGAGGATCCTACGAGCAGTACTTC
NA,TRBD1,TRBJ1-2,TRBV27,CASSLTGSNYGYTF,TGTGCCAGCAGTTTGACAGGGTCTAACTATGGCTACACCTTC
many,NA,TRBJ2-5,TRBV10-1,CASSESGRGQETQYF,TGCGCCAGCAGTGAGTCGGGTAGGGGCCAAGAGACCCAGTACTTC
NA,TRBD1,TRBJ2-5,TRBV18,CASSGDRAETQYF,TGTGCCAGCTCAGGAGACAGGGCAGAGACCCAGTACTTC
NA,TRBD1,TRBJ1-4,TRBV30,CAWGQGAEKLFF,TGTGCCTGGGGACAGGGGGCGGAAAAACTGTTTTTT
once,NA,TRBJ1-2,TRBV28,CASSSPGHGGRGGYTF,TGTGCCAGCAGTTCTCCGGGTCACGGGGGGCGGGGTGGCTACACCTTC
NA,NA,TRBJ1-6,TRBV5-1,CASSLEGGVSPLHF,TGCGCCAGCAGCTTGGAAGGGGGGGTATCACCCCTCCACTTT
NA,TRBD1,TRBJ1-2,TRBV7-2,CASSLDRDYGYTF,TGTGCCAGCAGCTTGGACAGGGATTATGGCTACACCTTC
few,TRBD1,TRBJ2-7,TRBV5-1,CASSLYGTGAEQYF,TGCGCCAGCAGCTTGTACGGGACAGGGGCCGAGCAGTACTTC
NA,TRBD2,TRBJ2-7,TRBV7-8,CASSPRLARHEQYF,TGTGCCAGCAGCCCTCGACTAGCTCGCCACGAGCAGTACTTC
NA,TRBD1,TRBJ1-6,TRBV30,CAWGGQGNSPLHF,TGTGCCTGGGGGGGACAGGGCAATTCACCCCTCCACTTT
NA,TRBD2,TRBJ2-7,TRBV6-5,CASSYGTSGTYEQYF,TGTGCCAGCAGTTACGGGACTAGCGGAACCTACGAGCAGTACTTC
NA,NA,TRBJ1-2,TRBV6-6,CASSYEGVNYGYTF,TGTGCCAGCAGTTACGAGGGGGTTAACTATGGCTACACCTTC
NA,TRBD2,TRBJ2-7,TRBV6-5,CASFRGLASYEQYF,TGTGCCTCATTCCGAGGACTAGCGTCCTACGAGCAGTACTTC
NA,TRBD2,TRBJ2-7,TRBV7-2,CALRLKGGPFEQYF,TGTGCCCTACGACTTAAGGGAGGGCCGTTCGAGCAGTACTTC
NA,NA,TRBJ2-7,TRBV14,CASSQDRLGGTTDEQYF,TGTGCCAGCAGCCAAGATAGGTTGGGCGGGACCACAGACGAGCAGTACTTC
few,NA,TRBJ1-1,TRBV6-6,CASKGGSTEAFF,TGTGCCAGCAAAGGAGGGAGCACTGAAGCTTTCTTT
NA,TRBD1,TRBJ2-7,TRBV10-3,CAIKGQGLYEQYF,TGTGCCATCAAGGGACAGGGGTTATACGAGCAGTACTTC
many,NA,TRBJ1-1,TRBV2,CASTEQEGMNTEAFF,TGTGCCAGCACCGAACAGGAGGGAATGAACACTGAAGCTTTCTTT
NA,TRBD1,TRBJ1-2,TRBV5-4,CASSLGQGGLYGYTF,TGTGCCAGCAGCCTGGGACAGGGGGGGCTCTATGGCTACACCTTC
NA,TRBD1,TRBJ1-5,TRBV6-1,CASLKDRGNQPQHF,TGTGCCAGCCTCAAAGACAGGGGGAATCAGCCCCAGCATTTT
NA,TRBD1,TRBJ2-5,TRBV18,CASSTLDRVTQETQYF,TGTGCCAGCTCAACCCTGGACAGGGTCACCCAAGAGACCCAGTACTTC
NA,TRBD1,TRBJ1-5,TRBV28,CASSSTGKRNNQPQHF,TGTGCCAGCAGTTCGACAGGGAAACGCAACAATCAGCCCCAGCATTTT
few,TRBD1,TRBJ2-1,TRBV2,CASSGPGGISEQFF,TGTGCCAGCAGCGGCCCAGGGGGAATTAGTGAGCAGTTCTTC
NA,TRBD2,TRBJ2-3,TRBV10-1,CASSESRASGAGRSDTQYF,TGCGCCAGCAGTGAGTCGCGGGCTAGCGGTGCGGGGAGGTCAGATACGCAGTATTTT
NA,NA,TRBJ2-5,TRBV6-1,CASSGGGRGSETQYF,TGTGCCAGCAGTGGAGGCGGCAGGGGATCCGAGACCCAGTACTTC
NA,NA,TRBJ2-1,TRBV5-1,CASSLEGARYNEQFF,TGCGCCAGCAGCTTGGAGGGAGCGAGGTACAATGAGCAGTTCTTC
few,NA,TRBJ1-4,TRBV6-5,CASSYSVAEELFF,TGTGCCAGCAGTTACTCGGTGGCAGAGGAACTGTTTTTT
NA,TRBD1,TRBJ1-1,TRBV30,CAWGTGGMNTEAFF,TGTGCCTGGGGGACAGGGGGCATGAACACTGAAGCTTTCTTT
NA,NA,TRBJ2-5,TRBV28,CASSLLSETQYF,TGTGCCAGCAGTTTGTTGTCGGAGACCCAGTACTTC
once,TRBD1,TRBJ2-3,TRBV5-4,CASSLRQGAGDTQYF,TGTGCCAGCAGCTTGCGGCAGGGGGCAGGAGATACGCAGTATTTT
NA,NA,TRBJ1-1,TRBV13,CASSLGLMNTEAFF,TGTGCCAGCAGCTTAGGACTCATGAACACTGAAGCTTTCTTT
NA,NA,TRBJ2-7,TRBV2,CASSEDIGGLWEQYF,TGTGCCAGCAGTGAAGATATCGGCGGACTCTGGGAGCAGTACTTC
NA,NA,TRBJ2-5,TRBV5-4,CASSVYGSPAVETQYF,TGTGCCAGCAGCGTCTACGGGAGCCCGGCGGTGGAGACCCAGTACTTC
NA,NA,TRBJ2-3,TRBV11-1,CASSILAGLSTDTQYF,TGTGCCAGCAGCATCCTAGCCGGACTCAGCACAGATACGCAGTATTTT
NA,TRBD1,TRBJ2-2,TRBV27,CASSLTAGTGGRTGELFF,TGTGCCAGCAGTTTAACGGCAGGGACAGGGGGGAGAACCGGGGAGCTGTTTTTT
NA,NA,TRBJ1-5,TRBV28,CAAQRGTSNQPQHF,TGTGCCGCCCAGCGGGGCACTAGCAATCAGCCCCAGCATTTT
NA,NA,TRBJ1-5,TRBV19,CASSQKNSNQPQHF,TGTGCCAGTAGTCAGAAGAATAGCAATCAGCCCCAGCATTTT
few,NA,TRBJ1-1,TRBV2,CASSVFREKAFF,TGTGCCAGCAGTGTCTTCCGGGAGAAAGCTTTCTTT
NA,TRBD1,TRBJ1-4,TRBV5-1,CASSQGQGGEKLFF,TGCGCCAGCAGCCAGGGACAGGGAGGGGAAAAACTGTTTTTT
few,NA,TRBJ1-2,TRBV6-5,CASSDWYGSYTF,TGTGCCAGCAGTGACTGGTACGGGAGCTACACCTTC
NA,NA,TRBJ1-5,TRBV6-1,CASSEARPNNSNQPQHF,TGTGCCAGCAGTGAAGCCAGGCCTAACAATAGCAATCAGCCCCAGCATTTT
NA,TRBD1,TRBJ1-5,TRBV6-6,CASSGDRGRDQPQHF,TGTGCCAGCAGTGGGGACAGGGGTCGTGATCAGCCCCAGCATTTT
NA,TRBD1,TRBJ2-1,TRBV18,CASSPGTGSYNEQFF,TGTGCCAGCTCACCGGGGACAGGGTCGTACAATGAGCAGTTCTTC
NA,TRBD2,TRBJ2-1,TRBV4-1,CASSQDYMAAGDNEQFF,TGCGCCAGCAGCCAAGATTATATGGCAGCGGGGGACAATGAGCAGTTCTTC
NA,TRBD1,TRBJ2-5,TRBV5-4,CASSRDRSETQYF,TGTGCCAGCAGCAGGGACAGAAGTGAGACCCAGTACTTC